This record covers a single T cell receptor (beta chain). As yet, its antigen is unknown. This sample also contains other DNA sequences that code for the same CDR3. The data were obtained in a study of beta chain features in type 1 diabetes. Study results and limitations: Reduced insertions and increased deletions marked VDJ junctions in type 1 diabetes patients. A definitive answer on HLA type influencing TCRB rearrangement was not reached here.

The V gene's germline CDR1 is KGHSH and CDR2 LQKENI. Losses at the gene ends were 3 bases for V and 4 bases for J; bases not matched to a gene: 3. This CDR3 is built from 14 residues. Every bit of the isolated RNA underwent reverse transcription, so sequencing read expressed TCRB transcripts. The method was immunoSEQ multiplex PCR; TCRdb's version includes in-frame clones alone and lacks a portion of them. This sample has 300,000 to 350,000 clones, with roughly a fifth found just once. Staining for CD45RO/CCR7/CD25/CD127/CD95/CD27 allowed sorting of CD4+ naive, central memory, regulatory and stem cell-like memory cells.

The rearrangement links TRBV18 to TRBJ1-1; 9 positions agree with TRBD1. This receptor was taken from a woman between 18 and 29 years old in good health. The sequenced sample consisted of naive CD4+ T cells from blood. The CDR3 DNA is TGTGCCAGCTCACCGGGACAGGGTAGCACTGAAGCTTTCTTT. The encoded protein is CASSPGQGSTEAFF.